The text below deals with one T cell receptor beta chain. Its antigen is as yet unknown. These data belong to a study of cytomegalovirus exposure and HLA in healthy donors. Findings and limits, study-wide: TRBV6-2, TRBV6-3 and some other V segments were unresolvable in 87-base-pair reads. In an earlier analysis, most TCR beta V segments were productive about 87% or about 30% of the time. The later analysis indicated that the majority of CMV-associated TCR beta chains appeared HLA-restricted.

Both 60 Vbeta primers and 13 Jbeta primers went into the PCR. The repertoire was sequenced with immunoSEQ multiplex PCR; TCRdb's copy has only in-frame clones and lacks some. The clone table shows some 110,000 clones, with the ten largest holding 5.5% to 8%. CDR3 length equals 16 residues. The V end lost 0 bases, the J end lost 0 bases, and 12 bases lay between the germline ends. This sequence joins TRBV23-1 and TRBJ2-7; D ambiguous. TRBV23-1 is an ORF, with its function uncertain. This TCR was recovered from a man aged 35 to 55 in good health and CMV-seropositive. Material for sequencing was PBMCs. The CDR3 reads CASSQSNTRFSYEQYF. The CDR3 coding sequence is TGCGCCAGCAGTCAATCGAACACAAGATTCTCCTACGAGCAGTACTTC.